The clone carrying this T cell receptor (beta chain) was detected only a few times. This specimen comes from a study of patients and donors after allogeneic stem cell transplantation. Via MiXCR, TCRdb re-called the RT-PCR reads, giving one row per CDR3 protein. This table has about 160,000 distinct CDR3 sequences, roughly 22% appearing once. The ends lost 5 bases at V and 6 bases at J; junction bases unmatched: 4. Germline V lookup: CDR1 SGHRS, CDR2 YFSETQ. CDR3 length: 14 residues. The chain joins TRBV5-1 to TRBJ2-2; 10 nucleotides align to TRBD2. Sequenced: blood, either unsorted or a sorted T cell fraction (not recorded which). The clonotype comes from a human donor who was either an allogeneic HSCT recipient or a stem cell or donor lymphocyte infusion donor (not recorded which). It is not recorded whose cells these are; they may come from a transplant donor. CDR3 DNA sequence: TGCGCCAGCAGGGCTAGCGGGAGCCCCGGGGAGCTGTTTTTT. Amino acids: CASRASGSPGELFF.